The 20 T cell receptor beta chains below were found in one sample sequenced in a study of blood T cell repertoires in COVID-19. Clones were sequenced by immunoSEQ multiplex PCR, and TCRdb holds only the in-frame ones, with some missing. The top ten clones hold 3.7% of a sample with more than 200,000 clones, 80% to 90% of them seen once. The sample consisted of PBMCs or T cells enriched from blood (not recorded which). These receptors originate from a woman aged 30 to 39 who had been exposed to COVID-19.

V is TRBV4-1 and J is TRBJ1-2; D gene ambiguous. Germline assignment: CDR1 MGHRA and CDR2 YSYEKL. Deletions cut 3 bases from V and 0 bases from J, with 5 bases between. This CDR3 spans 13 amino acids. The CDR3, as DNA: TGCGCCAGCAGCCAGCCGGCTAACTATGGCTACACCTTC. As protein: CASSQPANYGYTF.

The CDR3 loop reads CASTKDRNRNQPQHF. Written as DNA, the CDR3 is TGTGCCAGCACAAAAGACAGAAATCGCAATCAGCCCCAGCATTTT. The rearrangement joins TRBV2 to TRBJ1-5; tentative D call: TRBD1 (5 bases). Trimming stripped 7 bases from V and 2 bases from J, with 15 bases between. Germline values: CDR1 SNHLY, CDR2 FYNNEI. CDR3 length equals 15 residues.

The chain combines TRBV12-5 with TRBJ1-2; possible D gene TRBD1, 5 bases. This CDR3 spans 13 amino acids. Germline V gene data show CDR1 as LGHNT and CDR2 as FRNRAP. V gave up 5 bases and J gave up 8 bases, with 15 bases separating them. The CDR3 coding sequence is TGTGCTAGTGGTCCCGACCGGGGGGAAGGCTACACCTTC. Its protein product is CASGPDRGEGYTF.

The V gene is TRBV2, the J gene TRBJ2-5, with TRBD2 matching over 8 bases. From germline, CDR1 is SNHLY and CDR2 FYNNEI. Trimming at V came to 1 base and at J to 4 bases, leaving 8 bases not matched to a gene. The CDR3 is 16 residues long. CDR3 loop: CASSEDYPGGRETQYF. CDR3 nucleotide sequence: TGTGCCAGCAGTGAAGACTATCCGGGAGGGCGAGAGACCCAGTACTTC.

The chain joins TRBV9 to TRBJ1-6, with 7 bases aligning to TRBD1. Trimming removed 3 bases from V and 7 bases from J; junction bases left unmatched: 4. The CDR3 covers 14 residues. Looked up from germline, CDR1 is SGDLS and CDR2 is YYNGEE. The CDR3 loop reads CASSEGTENSPLHF. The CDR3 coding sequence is TGTGCCAGCAGCGAGGGGACAGAAAATTCACCCCTCCACTTT.

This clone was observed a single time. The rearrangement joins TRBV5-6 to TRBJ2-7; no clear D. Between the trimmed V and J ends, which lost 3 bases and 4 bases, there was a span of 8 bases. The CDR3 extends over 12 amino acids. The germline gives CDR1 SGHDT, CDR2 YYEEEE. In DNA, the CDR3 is TGTGCCAGCAGCTCGACACAATACGAGCAGTACTTC. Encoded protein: CASSSTQYEQYF.

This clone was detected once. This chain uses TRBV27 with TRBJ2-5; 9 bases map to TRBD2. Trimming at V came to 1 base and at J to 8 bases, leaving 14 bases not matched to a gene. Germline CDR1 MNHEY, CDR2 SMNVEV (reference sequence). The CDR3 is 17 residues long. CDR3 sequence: CASSLYGLAGTTRTQYF. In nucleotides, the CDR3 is TGTGCCAGCAGTTTATACGGGCTAGCGGGGACCACACGTACCCAGTACTTC.

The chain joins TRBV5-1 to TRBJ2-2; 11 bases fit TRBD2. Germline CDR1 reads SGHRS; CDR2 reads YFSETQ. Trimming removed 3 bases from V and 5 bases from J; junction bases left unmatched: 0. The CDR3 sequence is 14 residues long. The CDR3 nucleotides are TGCGCCAGCAGCTGGACTAGCGGGACCGGGGAGCTGTTTTTT. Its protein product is CASSWTSGTGELFF.

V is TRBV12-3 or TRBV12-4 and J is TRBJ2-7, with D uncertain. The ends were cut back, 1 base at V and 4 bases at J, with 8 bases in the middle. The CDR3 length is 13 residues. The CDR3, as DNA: TGTGCCAGCAGTTTAGAGTCAGGTTACGAGCAGTACTTC. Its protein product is CASSLESGYEQYF.

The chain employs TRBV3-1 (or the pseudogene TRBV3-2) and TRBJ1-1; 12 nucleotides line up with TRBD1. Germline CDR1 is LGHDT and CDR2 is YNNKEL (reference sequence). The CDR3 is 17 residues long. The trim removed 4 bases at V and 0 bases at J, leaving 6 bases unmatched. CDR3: CASSPTGTGGLNTEAFF. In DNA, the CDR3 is TGTGCCAGCAGCCCTACGGGGACAGGGGGCTTGAACACTGAAGCTTTCTTT.

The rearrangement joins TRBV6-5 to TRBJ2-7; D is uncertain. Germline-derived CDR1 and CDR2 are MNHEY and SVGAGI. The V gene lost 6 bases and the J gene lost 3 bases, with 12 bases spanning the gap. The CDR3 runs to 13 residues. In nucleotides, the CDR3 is TGTGCCAGCAGCCTACAGCTAAACTACGAGCAGTACTTC. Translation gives CASSLQLNYEQYF.

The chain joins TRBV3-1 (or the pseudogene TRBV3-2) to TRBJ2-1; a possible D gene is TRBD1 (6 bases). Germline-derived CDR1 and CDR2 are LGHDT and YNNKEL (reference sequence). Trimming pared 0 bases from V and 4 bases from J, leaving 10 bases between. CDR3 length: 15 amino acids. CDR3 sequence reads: CASSQEGAAYNEQFF. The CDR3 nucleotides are TGTGCCAGCAGCCAAGAGGGGGCGGCGTACAATGAGCAGTTCTTC.

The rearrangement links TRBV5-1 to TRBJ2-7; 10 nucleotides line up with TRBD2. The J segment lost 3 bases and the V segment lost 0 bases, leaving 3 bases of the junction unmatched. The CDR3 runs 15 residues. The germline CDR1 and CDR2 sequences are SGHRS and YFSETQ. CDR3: CASSLDPSGGYEQYF. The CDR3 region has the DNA TGCGCCAGCAGCTTGGATCCTAGCGGGGGCTACGAGCAGTACTTC.

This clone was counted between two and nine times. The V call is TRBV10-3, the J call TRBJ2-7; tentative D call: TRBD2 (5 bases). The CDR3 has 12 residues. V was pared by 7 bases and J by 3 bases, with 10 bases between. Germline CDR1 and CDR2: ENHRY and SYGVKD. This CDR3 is CAITPSGYEQYF. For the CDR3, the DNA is TGTGCCATCACACCAAGCGGCTACGAGCAGTACTTC.

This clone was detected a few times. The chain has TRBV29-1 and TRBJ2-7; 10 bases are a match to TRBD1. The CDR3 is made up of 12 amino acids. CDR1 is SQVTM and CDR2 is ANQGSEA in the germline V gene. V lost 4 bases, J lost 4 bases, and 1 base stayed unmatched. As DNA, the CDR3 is TGCAGCGTTGTGGGACAGGGGTACGAGCAGTACTTC. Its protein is CSVVGQGYEQYF.

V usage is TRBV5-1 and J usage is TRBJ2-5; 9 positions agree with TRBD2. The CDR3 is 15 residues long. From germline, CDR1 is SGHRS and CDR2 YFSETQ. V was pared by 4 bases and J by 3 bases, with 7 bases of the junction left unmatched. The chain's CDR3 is CASSEGGRAEETQYF. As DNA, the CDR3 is TGCGCCAGCAGCGAAGGCGGGAGGGCCGAAGAGACCCAGTACTTC.

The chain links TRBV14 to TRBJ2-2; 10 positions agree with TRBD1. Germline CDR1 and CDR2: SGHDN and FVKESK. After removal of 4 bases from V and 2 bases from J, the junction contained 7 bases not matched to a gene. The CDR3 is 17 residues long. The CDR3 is CASSLIETGGNTGELFF. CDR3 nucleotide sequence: TGTGCCAGCAGCCTGATCGAGACAGGGGGCAACACCGGGGAGCTGTTTTTT.

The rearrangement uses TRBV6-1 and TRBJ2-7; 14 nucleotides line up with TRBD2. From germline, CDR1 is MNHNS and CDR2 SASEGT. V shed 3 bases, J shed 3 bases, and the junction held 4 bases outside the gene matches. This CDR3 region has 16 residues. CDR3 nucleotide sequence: TGTGCCAGCAGTGATGAGGGACTAGCGGGAGTCTACGAGCAGTACTTC. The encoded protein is CASSDEGLAGVYEQYF.

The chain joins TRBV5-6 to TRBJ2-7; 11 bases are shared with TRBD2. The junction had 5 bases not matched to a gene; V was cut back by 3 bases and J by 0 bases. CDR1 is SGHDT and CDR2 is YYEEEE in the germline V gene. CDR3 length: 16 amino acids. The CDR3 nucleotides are TGTGCCAGCAGCTCCTTAGCGGGGGGGAGCTCCTACGAGCAGTACTTC. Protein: CASSSLAGGSSYEQYF.

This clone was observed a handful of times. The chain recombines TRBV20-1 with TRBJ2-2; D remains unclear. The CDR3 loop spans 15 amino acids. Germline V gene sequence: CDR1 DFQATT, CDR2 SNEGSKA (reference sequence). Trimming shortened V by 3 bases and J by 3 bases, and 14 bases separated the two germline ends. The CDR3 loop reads CSASLVGLDTGELFF. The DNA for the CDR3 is TGCAGTGCTAGTTTAGTGGGCCTCGACACCGGGGAGCTGTTTTTT.